These 14 T cell receptor beta chains were all obtained from the same sample, sequenced in a study of blood T cells in healthy people across ages. A second 7 to 11 cycle PCR used barcoded and J-beta primers. Using its own MiXCR run on the 5' RACE reads, TCRdb lists one record per CDR3 protein. The table shows roughly 680,000 distinct CDR3 sequences, with 52% occurring only once. Input material: blood. The receptors come from a woman of 80 years or more in good health.

This rearrangement joins TRBV5-4 to TRBJ1-2; D unclear. Germline V gives CDR1 SGHNT, CDR2 YYREEE (reference sequence). Trimming shortened V by 4 bases and J by 4 bases, and 20 bases separated the two germline ends. CDR3 length: 16 amino acids. The CDR3 region is CASSLENQISPYGYTF. In DNA form, the CDR3 reads TGTGCCAGCAGCCTGGAGAATCAGATCTCCCCCTATGGCTACACCTTC.

The genes are TRBV28 and TRBJ2-5; 9 bases align to TRBD2. V was pared by 6 bases and J by 2 bases, with 7 bases of the junction left unmatched. The germline CDR1 and CDR2 sequences are MDHEN and SYDVKM. The CDR3 totals 15 residues. The CDR3 loop reads CASRSAGGQQETQYF. Here the CDR3 DNA reads TGTGCCAGCAGGAGCGCGGGGGGGCAACAAGAGACCCAGTACTTC.

This clonotype has at least ten counts. The rearrangement joins TRBV5-1 to TRBJ1-5, with a tentative D call TRBD1 (5 bases). This CDR3 contains 16 residues. Trimming left V 0 bases short and J 3 bases short, with 13 bases between. Germline values: CDR1 SGHRS, CDR2 YFSETQ. The CDR3 DNA is TGCGCCAGCAGCTTGGGGCAGGGCCAGAACAATCAGCCCCAGCATTTT. It specifies CASSLGQGQNNQPQHF.

This clonotype was picked up many times. This chain joins TRBV12-3 or TRBV12-4 and TRBJ2-3; 10 nucleotides line up with TRBD2. The V gene end was trimmed by 5 bases and the J gene end by 5 bases; junction bases not matched to a gene: 13. The CDR3 loop spans 17 amino acids. This CDR3 reads CASSPPFGTSAKDTQYF. In DNA form, the CDR3 reads TGTGCCAGCAGTCCCCCGTTCGGGACTAGCGCTAAAGATACGCAGTATTTT.

The chain joins TRBV5-1 to TRBJ2-5; D is unresolved. Trimming shortened V by 1 base and J by 3 bases, and 7 bases separated the two germline ends. Germline V gene sequence: CDR1 SGHRS, CDR2 YFSETQ. This CDR3 has 13 amino acids. Here the CDR3 DNA reads TGCGCCAGCAGCTTGAGGTTGGAAGAGACCCAGTACTTC. Translated, it gives CASSLRLEETQYF.

A note on this clonotype: The junction shows a germline mismatch at one end, possibly a read error. The rearrangement uses TRBV10-3 and TRBJ1-2; 7 bases are a match to TRBD1. Germline values: CDR1 ENHRY, CDR2 SYGVKD. The CDR3 covers 14 residues. The CDR3 loop reads CASSLLQGNYGYTF. The CDR3 DNA sequence: TGTGCCAGCAGTTTGCTACAGGGGAACTATGGCTACACCTTC.

The rearrangement links TRBV12-3 or TRBV12-4 to TRBJ2-3; TRBD2 matches at 8 bases. V lost 6 bases, J lost 8 bases, and 7 bases stayed unmatched. The CDR3 runs 13 residues. The CDR3 loop reads CASSPGLAGTQYF. CDR3 DNA sequence: TGTGCCAGCAGCCCTGGACTAGCAGGTACGCAGTATTTT.

The chain employs TRBV12-3 or TRBV12-4 and TRBJ2-1, with 7 nucleotides matching TRBD2. The CDR3 has 13 amino acids. Written as DNA, the CDR3 is TGTGCTGCAAAAGGGGAGGGGAGGAATGAGCAGTTCTTC. Translation gives CAAKGEGRNEQFF.

Of note for this clonotype: Sequence at one end of the junction differs from germline and may be a read error. The chain is built from TRBV4-1 and TRBJ1-1; D may be TRBD1 (5 bases). Germline CDR1 reads MGHRA; CDR2 reads YSYEKL. The CDR3 totals 14 residues. The CDR3 region is CASSQGQLNTEAYF. For the CDR3, the DNA is TGCGCCAGCAGCCAAGGACAGCTGAACACTGAAGCTTACTTT.

This chain connects TRBV6-5 to TRBJ2-1, with D perhaps matching TRBD2 (5 bases). The CDR3 has 15 residues. CDR1 and CDR2 (germline): MNHEY, SVGAGI. V shed 5 bases and J shed 5 bases, with 16 bases lying between them. The CDR3 reads CASSNTSGINNEQFF. The CDR3 nucleotides are TGTGCCAGCAGTAACACAAGCGGTATAAACAATGAGCAGTTCTTC.

The gene calls are TRBV20-1 and TRBJ2-7, with TRBD1 matching 11 bases. The CDR3 extends over 13 amino acids. Germline V gene sequence: CDR1 DFQATT, CDR2 SNEGSKA (reference sequence). V dropped 6 bases and J dropped 5; count of bases not matched to a gene: 6. The DNA of the CDR3 is TGCAGTGCGTTGGACAGGGGGCAGAACGAGCAGTACTTC. It specifies CSALDRGQNEQYF.

V is TRBV5-1 and J is TRBJ1-4; D call uncertain. CDR3 length: 15 amino acids. CDR1 is SGHRS and CDR2 is YFSETQ in the germline V gene. With 1 base removed from V and 8 bases from J, the gap between germline ends came to 15 bases. CDR3 in amino acids: CASSLSGTPGEKLFF. The CDR3 DNA reads as TGCGCCAGCAGCTTGTCGGGCACCCCGGGAGAAAAACTGTTTTTT.

With regard to this clonotype: A much more abundant neighbour one base away suggests this may be a read error. This rearrangement joins TRBV7-8 to TRBJ1-2, with D perhaps TRBD1 (5 bases). With 7 bases removed from V and 4 bases from J, the gap between germline ends came to 13 bases. The CDR3 totals 13 residues. Germline lookup yields CDR1 SGHVS and CDR2 FQNEAQ. The CDR3 reads CASNHTGPYGYTF. CDR3 DNA: TGTGCCAGCAACCACACAGGACCCTATGGCTACACCTTC.

In regard to this clonotype: This sequence may be a read error, since a much larger clone differs from it by one base. The V and J genes are TRBV5-1 and TRBJ1-5; D gene unclear. V was clipped by 4 bases and J by 2 bases, with 10 bases between them. CDR1 is SGHRS, CDR2 YFSETQ, per germline. The CDR3 runs 14 residues. The CDR3 sequence is CASSVEWGNQPQHF. As DNA, the CDR3 is TGCGCCAGCAGCGTTGAGTGGGGCAATCAGCCCCAGCATTTT.